Listed below are T cell receptor beta chains from one sample, sequenced in a study of circulating and synovial CD4+ cells in juvenile arthritis. Using immunoSEQ multiplex PCR, the repertoire was profiled, and TCRdb retains in-frame clones only, with some absent. The table lists over 11,000 clones, over 80% of them singletons. Sequencing input: CD4+ T cells from synovial fluid. These receptors were obtained from a human patient with juvenile idiopathic arthritis. Some clones in this sample may be carry-over from other donors' samples. The CDR3 runs from the conserved cysteine through the conserved F or W. D genes are given only for firm matches. Size is stated for part of the rows, as once, few or many counts, or as a class when the clone is expanded.

d_gene	v_gene	j_gene	abundance	CDR3aa	CDR3nt
TRBD1	TRBV28	TRBJ1-1	-	CASSNAGTVEAFF	TGTGCCAGCAGTAACGCCGGGACAGTTGAAGCTTTCTTT
TRBD1	TRBV10-1	TRBJ1-6	few	CASSEMDRGNSPLHF	TGCGCCAGCAGTGAGATGGACAGGGGTAATTCCCCCCTCCACTTT
-	TRBV28	TRBJ2-5	-	CASTPSSGSQETQYF	TGTGCCAGCACCCCTTCGAGCGGTTCCCAAGAGACCCAGTACTTC
-	TRBV6-1	TRBJ1-6	-	CASNTGLNSPLHF	TGTGCCAGCAACACAGGGTTGAATTCACCCCTCCACTTT
TRBD2	TRBV2	TRBJ2-7	-	CASRPGTSGEQYF	TGTGCCAGCAGACCCGGGACTAGCGGTGAGCAGTACTTC
TRBD1	TRBV5-6	TRBJ2-5	-	CASSLANRGAQYF	TGTGCCAGCAGCTTGGCCAACAGGGGCGCCCAGTACTTC
-	TRBV11-2	TRBJ2-4	-	CASSLVGQVGVQYF	TGTGCCAGCAGCTTAGTTGGACAAGTGGGCGTTCAGTACTTC
TRBD1	TRBV29-1	TRBJ2-2	-	CSAGQRNTGELFF	TGCAGCGCGGGACAGCGTAACACCGGGGAGCTGTTTTTT
TRBD1	TRBV30	TRBJ2-2	-	CAWGQGSNGELFF	TGTGCCTGGGGACAGGGTAGTAACGGGGAGCTGTTTTTT
-	TRBV5-6	TRBJ2-7	-	CASSGLRGPYEQYF	TGTGCCAGCAGCGGGCTCCGGGGTCCCTACGAGCAGTACTTC
TRBD1	TRBV28	TRBJ2-7	-	CASRQQGRGNYEQYF	TGTGCCAGCAGACAACAAGGCAGGGGGAACTACGAGCAGTACTTC
TRBD2	TRBV5-1	TRBJ2-7	-	CASSSAGGLDEQYF	TGCGCCAGCAGCTCAGCGGGGGGGCTCGACGAGCAGTACTTC
TRBD1	TRBV9	TRBJ2-3	-	CASSPGGTQYF	TGTGCCAGCAGCCCAGGGGGTACGCAGTATTTT
TRBD1	TRBV11-3	TRBJ1-4	-	CASSSGQGAGEKLFF	TGTGCCAGCAGCTCCGGGCAGGGGGCGGGAGAAAAACTGTTTTTT
TRBD1	TRBV4-1	TRBJ1-4	-	CASSQDRGQEKLFF	TGCGCCAGCAGCCAAGACAGGGGGCAGGAAAAACTGTTTTTT
-	TRBV29-1	TRBJ2-7	-	CSVAIANEQYF	TGCAGCGTCGCTATAGCTAACGAGCAGTACTTC
-	TRBV30	TRBJ2-5	-	CAWSPGNQETQYF	TGTGCCTGGAGTCCGGGGAACCAAGAGACCCAGTACTTC
TRBD2	TRBV19	TRBJ2-7	-	CASSIDGQRGGYEQYF	TGTGCCAGTAGTATAGATGGCCAGCGGGGGGGCTACGAGCAGTACTTC
-	TRBV18	TRBJ2-4	-	CASSPGGKNIQYF	TGTGCCAGCTCACCGGGGGGAAAAAACATTCAGTACTTC
-	TRBV21-1	TRBJ2-1	-	CASSSRQATYNEQFF	TGTGCCAGCAGCAGTAGACAGGCGACCTACAATGAGCAGTTCTTC
TRBD2	TRBV5-6	TRBJ2-1	few	CASSLSKLGLAPNNEQFF	TGTGCCAGCAGCTTAAGTAAACTTGGACTAGCTCCAAACAATGAGCAGTTCTTC
-	TRBV6-4	TRBJ1-2	few	CASSETGLSYGYTF	TGTGCCAGCAGTGAAACGGGTCTCAGCTATGGCTACACCTTC
TRBD1	TRBV6-5	TRBJ2-7	-	CASSSPGQGHYEQYF	TGTGCCAGCAGTTCGCCGGGACAGGGACATTACGAGCAGTACTTC
-	TRBV2	TRBJ1-1	-	CASMGERNTEAFF	TGTGCCAGCATGGGAGAGAGGAACACTGAAGCTTTCTTT
TRBD1	TRBV27	TRBJ1-1	-	CASSAGQGRRGTEAFF	TGTGCCAGCAGTGCGGGACAGGGGAGAAGAGGCACTGAAGCTTTCTTT
-	TRBV4-2	TRBJ2-1	once	CASSQYGGPNEQFF	TGTGCCAGCAGCCAATACGGGGGGCCAAATGAGCAGTTCTTC
-	TRBV29-1	TRBJ2-3	-	CSVANSGWGDTQYF	TGCAGCGTTGCCAACTCAGGGTGGGGCGATACGCAGTATTTT
TRBD1	TRBV7-6	TRBJ2-5	-	CASSPWDRPQETQYF	TGTGCCAGCAGCCCATGGGACAGGCCTCAAGAGACCCAGTACTTC
TRBD1	TRBV5-4	TRBJ2-5	-	CASSSGQVETQYF	TGTGCCAGCAGCTCCGGACAGGTGGAGACCCAGTACTTC
TRBD2	TRBV15	TRBJ2-7	-	CATEISGMSYEQYF	TGTGCCACCGAAATTAGCGGGATGAGTTACGAGCAGTACTTC
-	TRBV5-6	TRBJ2-7	-	CASSTNREGDEQYF	TGTGCCAGCAGCACTAACAGGGAAGGAGACGAGCAGTACTTC
-	TRBV6-5	TRBJ1-1	-	CASTTDILNTEAFF	TGTGCCAGCACCACGGACATTCTGAACACTGAAGCTTTCTTT
TRBD1	TRBV18	TRBJ1-4	few	CASSPRQGDEKLFF	TGTGCCAGCTCCCCGCGACAGGGTGATGAAAAACTGTTTTTT
-	TRBV30	TRBJ1-4	-	CAWRGGSDEKLFF	TGTGCCTGGAGGGGGGGGTCCGATGAAAAACTGTTTTTT
TRBD1	TRBV27	TRBJ1-6	few	CASSSNRGNSPLHF	TGTGCCAGCAGTTCTAACAGGGGCAATTCACCCCTCCACTTT
TRBD1	TRBV7-2	TRBJ2-4	-	CASSSYSQGANIQYF	TGTGCCAGCAGCTCCTATTCCCAGGGGGCGAACATTCAGTACTTC
TRBD1	TRBV2	TRBJ1-4	-	CASTDRGEEKLFF	TGTGCCAGCACGGACAGGGGAGAGGAAAAACTGTTTTTT
TRBD1	TRBV4-2	TRBJ1-2	-	CASSQDPQTGGEYGYTF	TGTGCCAGCAGCCAAGATCCTCAGACAGGGGGCGAATATGGCTACACCTTC
-	TRBV7-2	TRBJ2-3	-	CASAKGGMADTQYF	TGTGCCAGCGCTAAAGGGGGTATGGCAGATACGCAGTATTTT
-	TRBV6-1	TRBJ1-2	-	CASTHRSNYGYTF	TGTGCCAGCACCCACAGGTCTAACTATGGCTACACCTTC
-	TRBV4-1	TRBJ1-2	-	CASSQDLAGKYGYTF	TGCGCCAGCAGCCAAGATCTGGCAGGAAAGTATGGCTACACCTTC